This T cell receptor beta chain was recorded in a study of response to subunit inactivated influenza vaccine. V was pared by 0 bases and J by 6 bases, with 9 bases between. This CDR3 is built from 14 residues. Germline assignment: CDR1 SGHRS and CDR2 YFSETQ. This clonotype came up a few times. TCRdb ran MiXCR on the RT-PCR reads and lists one entry per CDR3 protein. Of about 570,000 distinct CDR3 sequences listed, about 11% are singletons. These data were also filed under a second study, of T cells expressing NK-cell markers. According to that study: The authors made TCR beta cDNA libraries by 5'RACE template switching. This switching added a universal primer site and UMIs.

The chain recombines TRBV5-1 with TRBJ2-2; no clear D gene. The input for sequencing was PBMCs from blood, taken on the day of vaccination. This clonotype was sampled from a man between 50 and 59 years old who received an inactivated influenza vaccine. The CDR3 DNA reads TGCGCCAGCAGCTTGGCCGTTTCCCCCGGGGAGCTGTTTTTT. It specifies CASSLAVSPGELFF.